These 19 T cell receptor beta chains were all obtained from the same sample, sequenced in a study of tumor and adjacent non-tumor tissue in lung cancer. The library came from three nested PCR rounds adapted from ARM-PCR protocols. TCRdb ran MiXCR on the multiplex PCR reads and lists one entry per CDR3 protein. The table has about 90,000 distinct CDR3 sequences, around 57% seen once. No cell sorting was done before RNA was extracted from the tissue. The sample consisted of lung tumor tissue. Receptors were obtained from a man aged 65 to 85 with non-small cell lung cancer.

J is TRBJ2-7 and V is TRBV28, with TRBD1 as a possible D gene (6 bases). Deletions cut 5 bases from V and 4 bases from J, with 21 bases between. This CDR3 region has 16 residues. From germline, CDR1 is MDHEN and CDR2 SYDVKM. The CDR3 DNA sequence: TGTGCCAGCAGTACAATCGGGGCAGGGGTTGGTTACGAGCAGTACTTC. This sequence encodes CASSTIGAGVGYEQYF. The full variable domain, with the rest looked up from reference TRBV28 and TRBJ2-7, is DVKVTQSSRYLVKRTGEKVFLECVQDMDHENMFWYRQDPGLGLRLIYFSYDVKMKEKGDIPEGYSVSREKKERFSLILESASTNQTSMYLCASSTIGAGVGYEQYFGPGTRLTVT.

The chain recombines TRBV28 with TRBJ1-5; 10 nucleotides line up with TRBD1. Losses at the gene ends were 1 base for V and 7 bases for J; bases not matched to a gene: 7. The CDR3 loop spans 16 amino acids. The V gene's germline CDR1 is MDHEN and CDR2 SYDVKM. CDR3 loop: CASSLLGTGVGQPQHF. The CDR3 coding sequence is TGTGCCAGCAGTTTATTGGGGACAGGGGTCGGGCAGCCCCAGCATTTT. The variable domain in full, with the rest retrieved from reference TRBV28 and TRBJ1-5, is DVKVTQSSRYLVKRTGEKVFLECVQDMDHENMFWYRQDPGLGLRLIYFSYDVKMKEKGDIPEGYSVSREKKERFSLILESASTNQTSMYLCASSLLGTGVGQPQHFGDGTRLSIL.

A note on this clonotype: This may arise from a read error, as a much more abundant clone is one base away. This rearrangement joins TRBV6-1 to TRBJ1-6; TRBD1 aligns across 9 bases. The CDR3 runs to 13 residues. The germline gives CDR1 MNHNS, CDR2 SASEGT. The CDR3, as DNA: TGTGCCAGCGGCCGGGACAGGGATTCACTCCTCCACTTT. Its translation is CASGRDRDSLLHF.

This clonotype was observed once. The junction departs from germline at one end; a sequencing error may be responsible. The rearrangement links TRBV6-5 to TRBJ1-2; D might be TRBD1 (5 bases). Germline CDR1 reads MNHEY; CDR2 reads SVGAGI. The CDR3 covers 16 residues. In nucleotides, the CDR3 is TGTGCCAGCACTTACAAGGGTTTGGCAGGGATCCACGGCTACACCTTC. Protein product: CASTYKGLAGIHGYTF.

About this clonotype itself: One end of the junction varies from germline; a read error may be responsible. This rearrangement joins TRBV11-1 to TRBJ2-5; possible D gene TRBD2, 5 bases. Germline V lookup: CDR1 SGHAT, CDR2 FQDESV (reference sequence). CDR3 length equals 15 residues. The DNA for the CDR3 is TGTGCCAACAGCTTAGTCACGGCAGGCTGGGAGACTCAATACTTC. Translating gives CANSLVTAGWETQYF.

The rearrangement links TRBV10-3 to TRBJ2-7; perhaps TRBD2 as D (6 bases). The CDR3 is 13 residues long. CDR1 ENHRY and CDR2 SYGVKD come from the germline V gene. Deletions cut 11 bases from V and 3 bases from J, with 17 bases between. CDR3 nucleotide sequence: TGTGCCGTTAGCGGCAGGTACGGCTACGAGCAGTACTTC. Protein: CAVSGRYGYEQYF.

The sample holds a few counts of this clonotype. V and J are TRBV7-9 and TRBJ2-5, with a possible D match to TRBD2 (5 bases). Germline loops: CDR1 SEHNR, CDR2 FQNEAQ (reference sequence). Trimming removed 5 bases at V and 5 bases at J, with 15 bases between. CDR3 size: 14 residues. The CDR3: CASSPFRAGETQYF. CDR3 nucleotides: TGTGCCAGCAGCCCGTTCCGGGCGGGTGAGACCCAGTACTTC.

V usage is TRBV2 and J usage is TRBJ1-5; TRBD1 matches at 7 bases. This CDR3 has 15 amino acids. J lost 2 bases, V lost 1 base, and 2 bases had no gene match. The germline V gene has CDR1 SNHLY and CDR2 FYNNEI. The CDR3 DNA is TGTGCCAGCAGTGAAGGGGGGACAGGCAATCAGCCCCAGCATTTT. Its protein product is CASSEGGTGNQPQHF.

As regards this clonotype: One end of the junction varies from germline; a read error may be responsible. The chain links TRBV28 to TRBJ2-4; 9 bases align to TRBD1. This CDR3 is 14 amino acids long. Looked up from germline, CDR1 is MDHEN and CDR2 is SYDVKM. CDR3 sequence: CARSLGTGKNIQYF. The CDR3 DNA reads TGTGCCAGGAGTTTAGGGACAGGGAAAAACATTCAGTACTTC.

To note about this clonotype: The junction differs from germline at one of its ends, possibly a read error. V usage is TRBV11-1 and J usage is TRBJ2-7; D gene ambiguous. The CDR3 covers 15 residues. The germline V gene encodes CDR1 SGHAT and CDR2 FQDESV (reference sequence). CDR3 nucleotides: TGCGCCAGCAGCCTAAGAGGACGTGTCTCCTACGAGCAGTACTTC. Translation: CASSLRGRVSYEQYF. Full variable domain (missing parts from reference TRBV11-1 and TRBJ2-7): EAEVAQSPRYKITEKSQAVAFWCDPISGHATLYWYRQILGQGPELLVQFQDESVVDDSQLPKDRFSAERLKGVDSTLKIQPAELGDSAMYLCASSLRGRVSYEQYFGPGTRLTVT.

On this clonotype itself: A junction end diverges from the germline sequence, so it may reflect a read error. This chain joins TRBV30 and TRBJ1-4, with TRBD1 as a possible D gene (5 bases). There are 12 residues in the CDR3. In germline, CDR1 is GTSNPN, CDR2 SVGIG (reference sequence). CDR3 in amino acids: CAGRGGSEKVFF. The CDR3, as DNA: TGTGCCGGTCGGGGGGGGAGTGAAAAAGTGTTTTTT.

To note about this clonotype: In this CDR3 the conserved last residue, phenylalanine or tryptophan, is missing, so a read error is likely. The V and J genes are TRBV7-8 and TRBJ2-7, with a tentative D call TRBD2 (6 bases). The CDR3 loop spans 14 amino acids. From germline, CDR1 is SGHVS and CDR2 FQNEAQ. The DNA for the CDR3 is TGTGCCAGTAGCTTAGCTAGCGTCACCTACGAGCAGTACTTA. This sequence encodes CASSLASVTYEQYL.

This clonotype was counted many times. This chain uses TRBV5-4 with TRBJ2-1, with 8 bases fitting TRBD2. CDR3 length equals 14 residues. V lost 4 bases and J lost 3; bases outside the gene matches: 3. The germline V gene has CDR1 SGHNT and CDR2 YYREEE (reference sequence). This CDR3 is CASSGGGYYNEQFF. The DNA for the CDR3 is TGTGCCAGCAGCGGCGGGGGGTACTACAATGAGCAGTTCTTC.

This clonotype was observed a handful of times. V is TRBV5-1 and J is TRBJ1-2; tentatively, D is TRBD1 (5 bases). The CDR3 has 15 residues. Germline lookup yields CDR1 SGHRS and CDR2 YFSETQ. V was trimmed by 4 bases and J by 2 bases, leaving 15 bases between them. The CDR3 bases are TGCGCCAGCAGCCAATCGGGACGCTCAAACTATGGCTACACCTTC. Translated: CASSQSGRSNYGYTF.

The chain links TRBV20-1 to TRBJ2-5; 9 positions match TRBD1. Germline loops: CDR1 DFQATT, CDR2 SNEGSKA (reference sequence). Trimming cost V 3 bases and J 5 bases; bases outside gene matches: 19. CDR3 length: 18 residues. CDR3 DNA: TGCAGTGCTAGCCAACCACAGGGACAGGGTGAACCTCGGGAGACCCAGTACTTC. This translates into CSASQPQGQGEPRETQYF.

With regard to this clonotype: A much larger clone lies one base from this, so it may be a read error. V is TRBV5-6 and J is TRBJ2-1; 8 nucleotides match TRBD1. The CDR3 has 15 amino acids. Germline V gene data show CDR1 as SGHDT and CDR2 as YYEEEE. The DNA for the CDR3 is TGTGCCAGCGGCTTGGAAGGGACAGGTAACGATGAGCAGTTCTTC. This translates into CASGLEGTGNDEQFF.

In this sample, this clonotype turned up a few times. The CDR3 loop reads CASSSSGTKNTGELFF. The CDR3 region has the DNA TGTGCCAGCAGCTCGTCCGGGACAAAGAACACCGGGGAGCTGTTTTTT. This sequence joins TRBV11-3 and TRBJ2-2, with D maybe TRBD1 (6 bases). There are 16 residues in the CDR3. Germline V gene sequence: CDR1 SGHNT, CDR2 YENEEA. V lost 4 bases and J lost 1, with 13 bases in between.

This clonotype has at least ten counts. This chain connects TRBV4-1 to TRBJ2-1, with a tentative D call TRBD1 (5 bases). The CDR3 extends over 14 amino acids. Germline loops: CDR1 MGHRA, CDR2 YSYEKL. V lost 0 bases and J 5 bases, leaving 8 bases between the germline ends. The CDR3 coding sequence is TGCGCCAGCAGCCAAGAGCGACAGAACAATGAGCAGTTCTTC. Translating it yields CASSQERQNNEQFF.

This clonotype ranks as medium-sized (0.01 to 0.1%). The chain has TRBV20-1 and TRBJ1-3, with D possibly TRBD1 on 6 matching bases. The CDR3 has 14 amino acids. Germline assignment: CDR1 DFQATT and CDR2 SNEGSKA (reference sequence). The V gene lost 5 bases and the J gene lost 2 bases, with 13 bases spanning the gap. This chain's CDR3 is CSAQQAGAGNTIYF. The CDR3 DNA sequence: TGCAGTGCTCAACAAGCAGGGGCTGGAAACACCATATATTTT.